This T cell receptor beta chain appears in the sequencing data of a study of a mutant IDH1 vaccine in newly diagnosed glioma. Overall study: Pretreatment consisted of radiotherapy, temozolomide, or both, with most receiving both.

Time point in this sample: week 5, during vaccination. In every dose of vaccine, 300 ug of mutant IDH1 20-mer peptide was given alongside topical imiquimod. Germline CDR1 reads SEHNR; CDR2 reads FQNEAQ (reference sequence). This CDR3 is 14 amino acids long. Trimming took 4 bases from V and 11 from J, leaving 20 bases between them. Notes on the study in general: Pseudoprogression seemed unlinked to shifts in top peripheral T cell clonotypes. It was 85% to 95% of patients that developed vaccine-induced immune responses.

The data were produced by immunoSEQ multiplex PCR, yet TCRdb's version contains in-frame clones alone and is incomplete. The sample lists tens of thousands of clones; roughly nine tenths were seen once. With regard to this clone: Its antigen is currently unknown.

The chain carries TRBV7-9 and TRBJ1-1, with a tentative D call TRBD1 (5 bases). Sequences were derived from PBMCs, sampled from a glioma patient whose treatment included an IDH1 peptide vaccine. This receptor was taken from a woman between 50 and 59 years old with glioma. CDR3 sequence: CASSSSGAGAGAFF. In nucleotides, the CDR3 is TGTGCCAGCAGCTCCAGTGGGGCAGGCGCCGGGGCTTTCTTT.